The 17 T cell receptor beta chains reported below all come from one sample, sequenced in a study of control samples from healthy donors and cancer patients. Sequencing used immunoSEQ multiplex PCR; TCRdb keeps in-frame clones, though not all of them. The data hold about 130,000 clones, with less than 90% observed a single time. The sample consisted of blood. The source is a man between 18 and 29 years old in good health.

The chain is built from TRBV27 and TRBJ2-5, with 7 nucleotides matching TRBD2. Germline CDR1 is MNHEY and CDR2 is SMNVEV (reference sequence). The length of the CDR3 is 16 residues. With V trimmed by 6 bases and J by 3 bases, 13 bases remained unmatched. This chain's CDR3 is CASSPPGRKREETQYF. The DNA for the CDR3 is TGTGCCAGCAGCCCCCCCGGGAGGAAACGCGAAGAGACCCAGTACTTC.

The chain carries TRBV6-5 and TRBJ1-4; TRBD1 matches 9 bases. This CDR3 region has 15 residues. In germline, CDR1 is MNHEY, CDR2 SVGAGI. V gave up 7 bases and J gave up 8 bases; unmatched junction bases: 11. CDR3 in amino acids: CASIFTGGPEEKLFF. The CDR3 coding sequence is TGTGCCAGCATTTTCACAGGGGGCCCTGAAGAAAAACTGTTTTTT.

The rearrangement uses TRBV7-3 and TRBJ2-1, with 9 bases aligning to TRBD1. V trimming: 5 bases; J trimming: 2 bases; junction bases outside the gene matches: 10. CDR1 and CDR2 from the germline V gene are SGHTA and FQGTGA. This CDR3 comprises 17 residues. The CDR3 reads CASSPGTGKSPYNEQFF. Written as DNA, the CDR3 is TGTGCCAGCAGCCCCGGGACAGGGAAATCCCCCTACAATGAGCAGTTCTTC. Full variable domain (rest looked up from reference TRBV7-3 and TRBJ2-1): GAGVSQTPSNKVTEKGKYVELRCDPISGHTALYWYRQSLGQGPEFLIYFQGTGAADDSGLPNDRFFAVRPEGSVSTLKIQRTERGDSAVYLCASSPGTGKSPYNEQFFGPGTRLTVL.

CDR3 sequence: CASSELGGASTDTQYF. The CDR3 DNA is TGTGCCAGCAGTGAATTGGGCGGGGCTAGCACAGATACGCAGTATTTT. The rearrangement links TRBV25-1 to TRBJ2-3; D is possibly TRBD2 (6 bases). The V end lost 1 base, the J end lost 0 bases, and 11 bases lay between the germline ends. This CDR3 has 16 amino acids. The germline V gene encodes CDR1 MGHDK and CDR2 SYGVNS.

The rearrangement uses TRBV18 and TRBJ2-7, with TRBD1 matching 9 bases. The V gene end was trimmed by 4 bases and the J gene end by 2 bases; junction bases not matched to a gene: 0. The CDR3 is 13 residues long. Germline CDR1 and CDR2: KGHSH and LQKENI. CDR3 region: CASSRDRAYEQYF. The CDR3 region has the DNA TGTGCCAGCTCACGGGACAGGGCCTACGAGCAGTACTTC.

The rearrangement uses TRBV18 and TRBJ2-7; perhaps TRBD2 as D (5 bases). Germline values: CDR1 KGHSH, CDR2 LQKENI. Trimming stripped 1 base from V and 6 bases from J, with 16 bases between. This CDR3 has 15 residues. CDR3 loop: CASSPLSSLAGEQYF. DNA for the CDR3: TGTGCCAGCTCACCACTGTCAAGTCTAGCAGGCGAGCAGTACTTC.

The V gene is TRBV7-3, the J gene TRBJ2-1; no clear D gene. Germline loops: CDR1 SGHTA, CDR2 FQGTGA. This CDR3 contains 16 residues. V lost 5 bases, J lost 4 bases, and 18 bases lay in between. The CDR3 region is CASSQVTVKGYNEQFF. CDR3 nucleotides: TGTGCCAGCAGCCAGGTAACGGTTAAAGGATACAATGAGCAGTTCTTC.

This chain uses TRBV2 with TRBJ2-2; D uncertain. CDR1 and CDR2 from the germline V gene are SNHLY and FYNNEI. Trimming shortened V by 2 bases and J by 4 bases, and 5 bases separated the two germline ends. The CDR3 spans 13 residues. CDR3 DNA sequence: TGTGCCAGCAGTGAATTGCCCACCGGGGAGCTGTTTTTT. Amino acids: CASSELPTGELFF.

V and J are TRBV5-1 and TRBJ2-3; D ambiguous. The V end was cut by 1 base, the J end by 1 base, with 10 bases between. Germline lookup yields CDR1 SGHRS and CDR2 YFSETQ. The CDR3 is 15 amino acids. CDR3 amino acids: CASSLPGGGTDTQYF. The DNA of the CDR3 is TGCGCCAGCAGCTTGCCAGGTGGGGGCACAGATACGCAGTATTTT.

This sequence joins TRBV28 and TRBJ1-3; tentatively, D is TRBD1 (6 bases). The CDR3 spans 17 residues. Germline CDR1 reads MDHEN; CDR2 reads SYDVKM. Trimming removed 3 bases from V and 5 bases from J, with 20 bases in between. The CDR3: CASSFVTPQGRRNTIYF. The CDR3 DNA is TGTGCCAGCAGTTTTGTTACTCCACAGGGCCGGCGAAACACCATATATTTT.

The V and J genes are TRBV7-9 and TRBJ2-1, with D possibly being TRBD2 (6 bases). Germline V lookup: CDR1 SEHNR, CDR2 FQNEAQ (reference sequence). The CDR3 consists of 15 residues. Trimming removed 5 bases at V and 6 bases at J, with 17 bases between. CDR3 protein: CASSPLGLAFNEQFF. The DNA for the CDR3 is TGTGCCAGCAGCCCACTGGGCCTAGCGTTCAATGAGCAGTTCTTC.

On this clone itself: At one end the junction does not follow the germline gene, possibly because of a read error. This chain uses TRBV7-9 with TRBJ2-7; 10 nucleotides align to TRBD1. The length of the CDR3 is 13 residues. CDR1 is SEHNR, CDR2 FQNEAQ, per germline (reference sequence). CDR3 protein: CASSLREGTGAHF. The CDR3 region has the DNA TGTGCCAGCAGCTTACGTGAAGGGACAGGGGCTCACTTC.

The CDR3 nucleotides read TGTGCCAGCATCCCTAGCCGGGGACCTATTAGCACAGATACGCAGTATTTT. Translated, it gives CASIPSRGPISTDTQYF. The chain carries TRBV21-1 and TRBJ2-3. TRBV21-1 is tagged as a pseudogene. The length of the CDR3 is 17 residues.

The chain recombines TRBV7-9 with TRBJ1-1; no definite D call. Trimming took 1 base from V and 7 from J, leaving 10 bases between them. Germline V gene data show CDR1 as SEHNR and CDR2 as FQNEAQ (reference sequence). The CDR3 contains 13 residues. CDR3 in DNA: TGTGCCAGCAGCTTAGGCGGGGAAGGTGAAGCTTTCTTT. It specifies CASSLGGEGEAFF.

This sequence joins TRBV5-5 and TRBJ2-7, with TRBD1 identical over 8 bases. With V trimmed by 4 bases and J by 5 bases, 8 bases remained unmatched. This CDR3 has 14 amino acids. Germline assignment: CDR1 SGHKS and CDR2 YYEKEE (reference sequence). The CDR3 bases are TGTGCCAGCAGCCTACCGGACAGGGACCACGAGCAGTACTTC. This translates into CASSLPDRDHEQYF.

CDR3 region: CASSPFTGFYNEQFF. The CDR3 region has the DNA TGTGCCAGCTCACCTTTCACAGGTTTTTACAATGAGCAGTTCTTC. The chain has TRBV18 and TRBJ2-1; TRBD1 might be the D (5 bases). This CDR3 has 15 residues. V was clipped by 3 bases and J by 4 bases, with 13 bases between them. From germline, CDR1 is KGHSH and CDR2 LQKENI.

The chain is built from TRBV12-3 or TRBV12-4 and TRBJ1-2, with 7 bases aligning to TRBD1. V lost 5 bases, J lost 3 bases, and 3 bases stayed unmatched. The CDR3 runs to 13 residues. The CDR3 DNA reads as TGTGCCAGCAGTCGGGACAGCTACTATGGCTACACCTTC. Protein sequence: CASSRDSYYGYTF.